This T cell receptor (beta chain) was identified in a study of shared clonotypes between healthy human individuals. Study in general: Donors were a couple of women and three men aged 18 to 49.

Only one count was recorded for this clone. CDR1 is MNHNS, CDR2 SASEGT, per germline. This CDR3 has 15 amino acids. The junction had 7 bases not matched to a gene; V was cut back by 6 bases and J by 3 bases. Tens of thousands of T cell genomes, or about 320 ng DNA, went into unsorted PBMC replicate PCRs. This table comes from immunoSEQ multiplex PCR, and its TCRdb copy is limited to in-frame clones, with some not included. The sample carries about 530,000 clones, nearly 80% recorded once. Sequenced input: PBMCs. The sequence was collected from a woman in her thirties or forties in good health. Some clones in this sample may be carry-over from other donors' samples. The gene calls are TRBV6-1 and TRBJ2-1, with TRBD2 matching over 8 bases. For the CDR3, the DNA is TGTGCCAGCAGACCGCGGGAGGTCGGCTACAATGAGCAGTTCTTC. It specifies CASRPREVGYNEQFF.